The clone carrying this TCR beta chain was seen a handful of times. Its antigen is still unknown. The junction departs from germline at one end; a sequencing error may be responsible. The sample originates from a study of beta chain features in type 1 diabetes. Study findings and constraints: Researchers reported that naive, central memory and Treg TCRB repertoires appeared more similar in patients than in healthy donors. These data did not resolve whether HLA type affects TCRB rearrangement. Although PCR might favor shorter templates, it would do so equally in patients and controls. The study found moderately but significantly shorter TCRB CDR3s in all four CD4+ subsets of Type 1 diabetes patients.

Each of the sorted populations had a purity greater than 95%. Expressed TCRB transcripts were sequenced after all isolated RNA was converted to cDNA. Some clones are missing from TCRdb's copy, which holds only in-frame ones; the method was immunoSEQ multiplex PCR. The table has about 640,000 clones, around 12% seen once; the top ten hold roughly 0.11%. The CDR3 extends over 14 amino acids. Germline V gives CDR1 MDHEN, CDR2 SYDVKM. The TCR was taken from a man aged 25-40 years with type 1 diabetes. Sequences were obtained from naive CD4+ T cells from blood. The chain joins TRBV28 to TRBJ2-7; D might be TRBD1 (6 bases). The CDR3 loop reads CASSIGQSATEGDF. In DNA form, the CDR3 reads TGTGCCAGCAGTATCGGACAGAGTGCTACGGAAGGGGACTTC.